One TCR beta chain is described in this entry. Its antigen is still unknown. The entry originates in a study of graft-versus-host responses after intestinal transplantation. Looking at the study overall: Recipients across the board were started on anti-thymocyte globulin induction, then kept on tacrolimus and steroids for about 3 years.

Study observations and caveats: The marrow of recipients harbored GvH clones, and ileum or blood showed some of them first.

Germline V CDR1 and CDR2: SEHNR, FQNEAQ (reference sequence). The CDR3 covers 14 residues. The trim removed 6 bases at V and 5 bases at J, leaving 9 bases unmatched. TCRdb keeps only in-frame clones here, not all; method: immunoSEQ multiplex PCR. This sample has about 100,000 clones, with roughly 87% found just once. The source was unstimulated CD4+ T cells sorted from spleen or lymph node cells, collected before transplant. The V and J genes are TRBV7-9 and TRBJ2-7, with 8 bases identical to TRBD2. The sequence was obtained from a human donor who was the organ donor for an intestinal transplant. This CDR3 reads CASRARGGLDEQYF. CDR3 in DNA: TGTGCCAGCAGAGCCCGGGGGGGCCTAGACGAGCAGTACTTC.